This record looks at one TCR beta chain sequence and its context. This entry belongs to a study of beta chain features in type 1 diabetes. As for the study in general: On cell yields, gender and age, patients and healthy donors were similar.

Expressed TCRB transcripts were sequenced because the isolated RNA had all been reverse transcribed beforehand. The table came from immunoSEQ multiplex PCR; TCRdb's copy has only in-frame clones and leaves some out. The sample records under 250,000 clones, roughly 15% being singletons. Germline assignment: CDR1 SGHRS and CDR2 YFSETQ. The CDR3 extends over 12 amino acids. V shed 7 bases and J shed 1 base, with 8 bases lying between them. Sorting with CD45RO/CCR7/CD25/CD127/CD95/CD27 yielded naive, central memory, regulatory and stem-like memory CD4+ cells. The rearrangement uses TRBV5-1 and TRBJ1-1; D is ambiguous. The receptor's source is a woman between 40 and 55 years old in good health. Sequenced: naive CD4+ T cells from blood. The DNA of the CDR3 is TGCGCCAGCCGGCGGGGGAACACTGAAGCTTTCTTT. This encodes CASRRGNTEAFF.